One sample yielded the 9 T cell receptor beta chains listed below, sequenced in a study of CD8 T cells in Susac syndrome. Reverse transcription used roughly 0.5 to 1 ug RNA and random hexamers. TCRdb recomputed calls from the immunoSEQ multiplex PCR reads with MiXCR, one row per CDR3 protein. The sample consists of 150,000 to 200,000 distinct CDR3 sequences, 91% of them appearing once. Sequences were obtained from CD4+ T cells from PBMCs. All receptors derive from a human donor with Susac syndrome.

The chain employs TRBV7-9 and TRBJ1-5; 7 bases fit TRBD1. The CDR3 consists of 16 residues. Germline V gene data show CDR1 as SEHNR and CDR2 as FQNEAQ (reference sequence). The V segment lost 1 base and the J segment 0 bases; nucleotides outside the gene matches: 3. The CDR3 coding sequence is TGTGCCAGCAGCTTAGTTGAGGGGGCTAGCAATCAGCCCCAGCATTTT. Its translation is CASSLVEGASNQPQHF. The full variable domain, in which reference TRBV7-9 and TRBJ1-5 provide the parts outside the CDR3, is DTGVSQNPRHKITKRGQNVTFRCDPISEHNRLYWYRQTLGQGPEFLTYFQNEAQLEKSRLLSDRFSAERPKGSFSTLEIQRTEQGDSAMYLCASSLVEGASNQPQHFGDGTRLSIL.

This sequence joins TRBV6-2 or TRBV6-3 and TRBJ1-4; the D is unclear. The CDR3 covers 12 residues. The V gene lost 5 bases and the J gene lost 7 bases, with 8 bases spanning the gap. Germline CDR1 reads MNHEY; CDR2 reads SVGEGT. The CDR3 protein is CASSRLREKLFF. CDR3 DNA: TGTGCCAGCAGTCGACTGCGTGAAAAACTGTTTTTT.

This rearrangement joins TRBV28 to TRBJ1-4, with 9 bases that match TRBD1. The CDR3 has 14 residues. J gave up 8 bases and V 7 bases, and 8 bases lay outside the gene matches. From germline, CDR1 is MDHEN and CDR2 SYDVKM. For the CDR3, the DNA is TGTGCCAGCACCTCGGGACAGGGCAACGAAAAACTGTTTTTT. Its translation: CASTSGQGNEKLFF.

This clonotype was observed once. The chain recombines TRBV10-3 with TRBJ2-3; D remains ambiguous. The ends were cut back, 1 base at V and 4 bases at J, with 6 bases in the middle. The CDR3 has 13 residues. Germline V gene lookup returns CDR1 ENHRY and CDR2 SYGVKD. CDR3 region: CAISEFGADTQYF. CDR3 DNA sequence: TGTGCCATCAGTGAGTTTGGAGCAGATACGCAGTATTTT.

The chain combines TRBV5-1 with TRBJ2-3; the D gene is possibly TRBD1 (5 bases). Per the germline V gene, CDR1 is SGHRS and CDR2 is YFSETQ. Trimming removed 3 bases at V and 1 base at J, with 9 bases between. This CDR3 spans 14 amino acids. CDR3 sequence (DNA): TGCGCCAGCAGCTGGCAAGGGGGCACAGATACGCAGTATTTT. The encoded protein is CASSWQGGTDTQYF.

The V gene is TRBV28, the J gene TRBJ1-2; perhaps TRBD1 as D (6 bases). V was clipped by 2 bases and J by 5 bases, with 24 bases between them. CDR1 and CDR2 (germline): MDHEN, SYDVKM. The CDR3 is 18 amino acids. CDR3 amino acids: CASSLAHAGAVTPYGYTF. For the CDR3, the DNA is TGTGCCAGCAGTTTAGCCCACGCAGGGGCGGTAACTCCATATGGCTACACCTTC.

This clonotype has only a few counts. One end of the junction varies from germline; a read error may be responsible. CDR3 coding DNA: TGTGCCAGCAGCCGTGACAGGGGAACAGATACGCAGTATTTT. Its translation is CASSRDRGTDTQYF. The chain joins TRBV5-1 to TRBJ2-3; 8 bases are shared with TRBD1. The CDR3 is 14 amino acids. CDR1 is SGHRS, CDR2 YFSETQ, per germline.

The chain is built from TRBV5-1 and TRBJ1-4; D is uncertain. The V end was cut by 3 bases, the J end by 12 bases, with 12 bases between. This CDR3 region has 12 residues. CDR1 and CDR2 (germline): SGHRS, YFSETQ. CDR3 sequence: CASSSPGYQLFF. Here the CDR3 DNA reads TGCGCCAGCAGCTCTCCGGGATATCAACTGTTTTTT.

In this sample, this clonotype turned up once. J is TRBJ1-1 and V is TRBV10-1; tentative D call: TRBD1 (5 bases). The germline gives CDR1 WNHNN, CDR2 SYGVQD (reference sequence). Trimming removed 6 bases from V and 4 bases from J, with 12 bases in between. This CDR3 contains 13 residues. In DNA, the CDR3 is TGCGCCAGCAGAGAAGGGGTTGGCACTGAAGCTTTCTTT. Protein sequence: CASREGVGTEAFF.